This TCR beta chain is from a study of immune evolution from preneoplasia to lung adenocarcinoma. For the study at large: HLA loss of heterozygosity: about 7% AIS, about 15% MIA, 30% to 35% ADC, none AAH.

TCRdb's table, derived via immunoSEQ multiplex PCR, lists solely in-frame clones and lacks some. The sample lists roughly 21,000 clones, over 70% occurring once. Two lung cancer pathologists independently confirmed each histologic diagnosis. About this clone: Its antigen is as yet unknown.

Findings and caveats of the study: Normal lung had highest clonality; later lesions appeared denser, more diverse. Top clone share appeared to fall from AAH through AIS, MIA, adenocarcinoma.

Germline loops: CDR1 SQVTM, CDR2 ANQGSEA. This CDR3 spans 14 amino acids. V gave up 2 bases and J gave up 4 bases, with 14 bases separating them. The receptor was derived from a person aged 55 to 75 with lung adenocarcinoma. The sample taken for sequencing was FFPE invasive lung adenocarcinoma tissue. The chain combines TRBV29-1 with TRBJ1-2; D is possibly TRBD1 (6 bases). In DNA, the CDR3 is TGCAGCGTTGAATGGGGGGCGATGGGCTATGGCTACACCTTC. Encoded protein: CSVEWGAMGYGYTF.